These 19 T cell receptor beta chains came from one sample sequenced in a study of blood T cells in healthy people across ages. Using a J-beta primer mix together with a sample-barcoded 5' primer, a second PCR was run for roughly 7 to 12 cycles. TCRdb reanalysed the 5' RACE reads using MiXCR and keeps one entry per CDR3 protein. The data show over 1.5 million distinct CDR3 sequences, with around half seen just once and over 2% held by the top ten. Sequences were obtained from blood. These receptors were collected from a woman in her forties in good health.

The genes are TRBV28 and TRBJ2-5; 9 bases are shared with TRBD2. The CDR3 spans 18 residues. CDR1 MDHEN and CDR2 SYDVKM come from the germline V gene. Unmatched junction bases numbered 14, after V lost 6 bases and J lost 0 bases. The CDR3 nucleotides are TGTGCCAGCAGAAGTGCTCCGGGACTAGCTTCTTACCAAGAGACCCAGTACTTC. Protein sequence: CASRSAPGLASYQETQYF.

J is TRBJ1-1 and V is TRBV7-9, with no clear D. Germline V gene sequence: CDR1 SEHNR, CDR2 FQNEAQ (reference sequence). Trimming stripped 3 bases from V and 1 base from J, with 9 bases between. The CDR3 is 14 amino acids. CDR3 in amino acids: CASSFRSGNTEAFF. The CDR3 DNA sequence: TGTGCCAGCAGCTTTAGGTCTGGGAACACTGAAGCTTTCTTT.

This clonotype was detected a few times. The genes are TRBV15 and TRBJ2-5; D ambiguous. V lost 1 base, J lost 9 bases, and 12 bases lay in between. CDR1 is LNHNV, CDR2 YYDKDF, per germline (reference sequence). CDR3 length: 13 residues. In nucleotides, the CDR3 is TGTGCCACCAGCAGAGTGTCGAAAAGGGCCCAGTACTTC. This translates into CATSRVSKRAQYF.

The chain has TRBV28 and TRBJ1-5; 7 nucleotides align to TRBD1. Germline V lookup: CDR1 MDHEN, CDR2 SYDVKM. The CDR3 runs 15 residues. After removal of 7 bases from V and 6 bases from J, the junction contained 12 bases not matched to a gene. Written as DNA, the CDR3 is TGTGCCAGCACCCTCCCCCCGACAGGGAGTCAGCCCCAGCATTTT. Encoded protein: CASTLPPTGSQPQHF.

To note about this clonotype: The junction departs from germline at one end; a sequencing error may be responsible. The chain couples TRBV5-1 to TRBJ2-1; 10 positions match TRBD1. There are 16 residues in the CDR3. The germline V gene encodes CDR1 SGHRS and CDR2 YFSETQ. CDR3 DNA sequence: TGCGCCAGCGGCTTGTTACCCGGGACAGGGGTCAATGAGCAGTTCTTC. Protein: CASGLLPGTGVNEQFF.

The chain has TRBV3-1 and TRBJ2-5; D unclear. V was clipped by 2 bases and J by 6 bases, with 10 bases between them. The CDR3 extends over 13 amino acids. Germline V gene lookup returns CDR1 LGHDT and CDR2 YNNKEL (reference sequence). CDR3 residues: CASSQIAVKTQYF. The DNA of the CDR3 is TGTGCCAGCAGCCAAATAGCCGTGAAGACCCAGTACTTC.

The chain recombines TRBV9 with TRBJ2-5; no definite D call. Trimming left V 4 bases short and J 4 bases short, with 14 bases between. Germline lookup yields CDR1 SGDLS and CDR2 YYNGEE. CDR3 size: 14 residues. CDR3: CASSSHDWGETQYF. The CDR3 DNA follows: TGTGCCAGCAGCTCTCATGATTGGGGAGAGACCCAGTACTTC.

The chain links TRBV5-1 to TRBJ2-1; 11 bases align to TRBD1. CDR3 length: 15 residues. Germline loops: CDR1 SGHRS, CDR2 YFSETQ. V was clipped by 0 bases and J by 9 bases; unmatched bases: 5. The CDR3 reads CASSLEVGTGGEQFF. In nucleotides, the CDR3 is TGCGCCAGCAGCTTGGAGGTCGGGACAGGGGGTGAGCAGTTCTTC.

V is TRBV6-6 and J is TRBJ2-4; TRBD1 matches at 9 bases. The CDR3 extends over 15 amino acids. The V gene end was trimmed by 6 bases and the J gene end by 4 bases; junction bases not matched to a gene: 7. Germline lookup yields CDR1 MNHNY and CDR2 SVGAGI (reference sequence). CDR3 sequence: CASRPSGQGKNIQYF. In DNA form, the CDR3 reads TGTGCCAGCAGGCCCTCGGGACAGGGAAAAAACATTCAGTACTTC.

V gene TRBV27 combines with J gene TRBJ2-3; TRBD2 agrees at 8 bases. Trimming cost V 1 base and J 0 bases; bases outside gene matches: 6. Germline V gene data show CDR1 as MNHEY and CDR2 as SMNVEV (reference sequence). The CDR3 loop spans 17 amino acids. The DNA of the CDR3 is TGTGCCAGCAGTTTATGGGGCGGGGGGTCTAGCACAGATACGCAGTATTTT. This translates into CASSLWGGGSSTDTQYF.

This clonotype has a single count. A single base separates this from a much larger clone, so it may be a read error. The V call is TRBV7-2, the J call TRBJ2-5; D remains ambiguous. Gene TRBJ2-1 matches the end of the DNA better, so the J call may be wrong. Germline V gene lookup returns CDR1 SGHTA and CDR2 FQGNSA. CDR3 size: 13 residues. This CDR3 is CASSLDYQETQFF. The CDR3 DNA reads as TGTGCCAGCAGCTTAGACTACCAAGAGACCCAGTTCTTC.

This clonotype was counted only a few times. The V call is TRBV29-1, the J call TRBJ1-2; D is unclear. The CDR3 is made up of 15 amino acids. Trimming removed 0 bases at V and 0 bases at J, with 11 bases between. Germline-derived CDR1 and CDR2 are SQVTM and ANQGSEA. The CDR3 loop reads CSVEDPSDSNYGYTF. The CDR3 region has the DNA TGCAGCGTTGAAGATCCATCGGATTCTAACTATGGCTACACCTTC.

V is TRBV6-5 and J is TRBJ1-1, with 10 bases fitting TRBD1. Germline CDR1 MNHEY, CDR2 SVGAGI. This CDR3 is built from 15 residues. Trimming at V came to 8 bases and at J to 5 bases, leaving 11 bases not matched to a gene. CDR3 sequence reads: CASSPRGTGETEAFF. The CDR3 DNA reads as TGTGCCAGCTCTCCAAGGGGGACAGGGGAAACTGAAGCTTTCTTT.

This clonotype has more than one count but fewer than ten. The chain links TRBV10-3 to TRBJ2-4; D ambiguous. The J call may be incorrect, as the DNA end agrees better with TRBJ2-5. The CDR3 is 14 residues long. CDR1 and CDR2 from the germline V gene are ENHRY and SYGVKD. CDR3 coding DNA: TGTGCCATCAGTGGAAACAGTGCAAAAGAGACCCAGTACTTC. Amino acid sequence: CAISGNSAKETQYF.

Remarks on this clonotype: One end of the junction fails to match germline, which may point to a read error. The V call is TRBV11-1, the J call TRBJ2-4; D gene unclear. The J call may be in error: the DNA end matches TRBJ2-7 better. The CDR3 is made up of 11 amino acids. Germline V gene data show CDR1 as SGHAT and CDR2 as FQDESV (reference sequence). The CDR3 is CGSSLSYEQYF. The CDR3 DNA is TGTGGCAGCAGCTTAAGTTACGAGCAGTACTTC.

This clonotype has a single count. The genes are TRBV2 and TRBJ1-2; possibly TRBD1 for D (5 bases). Trimming removed 2 bases from V and 8 bases from J, with 15 bases in between. CDR3 length: 14 amino acids. Germline lookup yields CDR1 SNHLY and CDR2 FYNNEI. The CDR3 reads CASSETGPSWGYTF. CDR3 in DNA: TGTGCCAGCAGTGAAACAGGTCCGTCGTGGGGCTACACCTTC.

The sample holds a few counts of this clonotype. The chain links TRBV14 to TRBJ2-3; the D is unclear. CDR1 and CDR2 from the germline V gene are SGHDN and FVKESK. CDR3 length: 15 amino acids. Trimming took off 0 bases at V and 2 bases at J, with 9 bases between the two ends. The CDR3 sequence: CASSQDRQITDTQYF. DNA of the CDR3: TGTGCCAGCAGCCAAGATAGGCAGATCACAGATACGCAGTATTTT.

The CDR3 DNA is TGTGCCAGCAGCTTGACTAGTGTCTGGTCAGATACGCAGTATTTT. Amino acid sequence: CASSLTSVWSDTQYF. The J gene is TRBJ2-3, the V gene TRBV7-6; a possible D gene is TRBD2 (6 bases). V gave up 3 bases and J gave up 4 bases, with 14 bases separating them. Germline V gives CDR1 SGHVS, CDR2 FNYEAQ. The CDR3 runs 15 residues.

The chain uses TRBV20-1 and TRBJ1-1; tentatively, D is TRBD1 (5 bases). Per the germline V gene, CDR1 is DFQATT and CDR2 is SNEGSKA (reference sequence). V lost 3 bases to trimming and J lost 0 bases, with 11 bases between them. There are 14 residues in the CDR3. The CDR3 DNA reads TGCAGTGCTAGCTCCGACAGCTTGAACACTGAAGCTTTCTTT. Translation gives CSASSDSLNTEAFF.